The T cell receptor (beta chain) described here comes from a study of cytomegalovirus exposure and HLA in healthy donors. Broader study findings: In vitro confirmation showed three CMV-associated chains to be CMV antigen specific. Later analysis identified several of the most significant clusters that appeared linked to common viral pathogens. In a later analysis, donors in an Asian-associated ancestry cluster reportedly had fewer N-insertions in productive TCRs than the cohort mean.

Amplification used 60 Vbeta primers and 13 Jbeta primers. Here immunoSEQ multiplex PCR was the method, and the copy in TCRdb shows in-frame clones only, minus some. The sample lists under 150,000 clones; roughly 71% were seen once. This clone was seen only once. Its antigen is still unknown. The germline V gene encodes CDR1 MNHNS and CDR2 SASEGT. The CDR3 spans 12 residues. V gave up 4 bases and J gave up 4 bases, with 7 bases separating them. J is TRBJ1-2 and V is TRBV6-1; no reliable D call. The specimen was PBMCs. This TCR derives from a man aged 18 to 30 in good health and CMV-seropositive. The CDR3 reads CASSGAGYGYTF. CDR3 nucleotide sequence: TGTGCCAGCAGTGGGGCAGGCTATGGCTACACCTTC.